The entry below describes one TCR beta chain. The antigen remains undetermined. The PCR had 60 Vbeta and 13 Jbeta primers. Measured with immunoSEQ multiplex PCR; TCRdb has only the in-frame clones, and not every one. The top ten hold about 2.5% of the sample, which has roughly 200,000 clones, 75% to 85% seen once. This specimen belongs to a study of cytomegalovirus exposure and HLA in healthy donors. Study background: A data release that came early held approximately 92 million unique TCRs from HLA-typed donors.

General observations from the study: Reports state that TCR beta sequences accurately predicted most subjects' HLA-A and HLA-B alleles. Indistinguishable V segments such as TRBV6-2 and TRBV6-3 were excluded. Confirmation was obtained in vitro that three CMV-associated chains are specific for CMV antigens.

The germline CDR1 and CDR2 sequences are GTSNPN and SVGIG (reference sequence). J lost 1 base, V lost 1 base, and 1 base had no gene match. CDR3 length: 16 amino acids. The rearrangement links TRBV30 to TRBJ2-5; 15 nucleotides align to TRBD2. Sequenced input: PBMCs. This receptor was identified in a woman in her forties in good health and CMV-seronegative. The CDR3 DNA is TGTGCCTGGAGTGAGGGACTAGCGGGGGGCCAAGAGACCCAGTACTTC. Amino acid sequence: CAWSEGLAGGQETQYF.